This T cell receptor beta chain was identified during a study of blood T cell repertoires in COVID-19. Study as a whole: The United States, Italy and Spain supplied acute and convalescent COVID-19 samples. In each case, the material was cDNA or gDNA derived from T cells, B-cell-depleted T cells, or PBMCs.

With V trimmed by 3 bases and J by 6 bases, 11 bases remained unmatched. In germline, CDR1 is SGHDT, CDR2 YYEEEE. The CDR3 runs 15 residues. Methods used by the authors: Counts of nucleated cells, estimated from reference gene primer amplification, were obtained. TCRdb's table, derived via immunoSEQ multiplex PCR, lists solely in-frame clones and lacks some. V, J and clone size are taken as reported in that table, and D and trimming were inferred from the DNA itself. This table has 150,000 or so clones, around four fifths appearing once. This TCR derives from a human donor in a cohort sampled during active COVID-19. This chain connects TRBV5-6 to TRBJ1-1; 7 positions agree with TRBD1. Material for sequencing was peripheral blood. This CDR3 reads CASSYHTGANAEAFF. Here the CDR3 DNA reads TGTGCCAGCAGCTACCACACAGGGGCAAACGCTGAAGCTTTCTTT.